This TCR beta chain was recovered during a study of cytomegalovirus exposure and HLA in healthy donors. Study outcomes and limitations: Later work found that TCR association rates differed between HLA loci; DRB1 had the most and HLA-C the fewest. What was likely a sequencing artifact was a cluster of highly shared sequence variants.

The primer mix had 60 Vbeta and 13 Jbeta primers. Sequencing was performed with immunoSEQ multiplex PCR; in TCRdb, only in-frame clones are kept and a portion is missing. Of hundreds of thousands of clones in the sample, around nine tenths were seen once. In regard to this clone: What it binds is not known.

Germline loops: CDR1 SGHDN, CDR2 FVKESK. The CDR3 is 18 residues long. V lost 0 bases and J lost 2; bases outside the gene matches: 9. The TCR comes from a woman aged 18-29 years in good health and CMV-seronegative. V is TRBV14 and J is TRBJ2-1, with 8 bases fitting TRBD2. The sequenced sample consisted of PBMCs. The CDR3 nucleotides read TGTGCCAGCAGCCAAGATGCTTACGGCGGGGGGACCTACAATGAGCAGTTCTTC. It codes for CASSQDAYGGGTYNEQFF.